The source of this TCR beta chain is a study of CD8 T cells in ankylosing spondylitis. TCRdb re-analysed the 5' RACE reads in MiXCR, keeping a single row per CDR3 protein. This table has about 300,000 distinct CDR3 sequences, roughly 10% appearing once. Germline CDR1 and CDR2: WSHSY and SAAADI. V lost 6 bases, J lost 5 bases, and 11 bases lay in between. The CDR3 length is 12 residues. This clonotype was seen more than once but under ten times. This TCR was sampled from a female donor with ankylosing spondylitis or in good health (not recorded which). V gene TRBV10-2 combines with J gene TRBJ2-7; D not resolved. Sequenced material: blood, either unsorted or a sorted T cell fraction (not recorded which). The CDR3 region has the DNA TGCGCCAGCAGGGCCGGGTTCGACGAGCAGTACTTC. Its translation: CASRAGFDEQYF.